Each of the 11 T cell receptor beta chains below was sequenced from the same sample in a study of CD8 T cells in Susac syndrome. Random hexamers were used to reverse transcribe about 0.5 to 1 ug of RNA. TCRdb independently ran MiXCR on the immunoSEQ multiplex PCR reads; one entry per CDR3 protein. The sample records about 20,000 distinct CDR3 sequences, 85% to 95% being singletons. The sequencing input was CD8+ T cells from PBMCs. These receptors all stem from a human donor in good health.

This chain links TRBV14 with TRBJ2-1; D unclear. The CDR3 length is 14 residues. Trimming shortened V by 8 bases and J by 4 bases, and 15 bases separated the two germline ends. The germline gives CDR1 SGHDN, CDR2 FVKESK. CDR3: CASGEGRNYNEQFF. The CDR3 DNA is TGTGCCAGCGGGGAAGGACGGAATTACAATGAGCAGTTCTTC.

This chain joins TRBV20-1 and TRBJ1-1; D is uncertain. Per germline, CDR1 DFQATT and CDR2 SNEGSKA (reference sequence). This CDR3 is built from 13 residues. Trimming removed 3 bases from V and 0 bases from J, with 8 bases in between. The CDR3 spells CSARRVMNTEAFF. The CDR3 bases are TGCAGTGCTAGGAGGGTAATGAACACTGAAGCTTTCTTT.

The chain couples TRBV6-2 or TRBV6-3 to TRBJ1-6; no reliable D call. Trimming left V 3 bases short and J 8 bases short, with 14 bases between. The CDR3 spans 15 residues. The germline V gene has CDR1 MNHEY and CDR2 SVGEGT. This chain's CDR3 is CASSYLRAIDSPLHF. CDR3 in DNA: TGTGCCAGCAGTTATCTTCGGGCAATAGATTCACCCCTCCACTTT.

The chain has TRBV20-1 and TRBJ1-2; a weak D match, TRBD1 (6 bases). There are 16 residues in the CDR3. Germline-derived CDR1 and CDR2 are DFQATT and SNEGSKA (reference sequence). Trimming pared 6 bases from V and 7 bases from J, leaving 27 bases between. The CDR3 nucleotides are TGCAGTGCCAGGGGTTCGGTTGTTAGGGTTACAGGTGGCTACACCTTC. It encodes CSARGSVVRVTGGYTF.

The DNA for the CDR3 is TGTGCCAGCAGTACCTACCGGGGGATAGATACGCAGTATTTT. Translation gives CASSTYRGIDTQYF. The rearrangement joins TRBV6-2 or TRBV6-3 to TRBJ2-3, with D perhaps matching TRBD2 (6 bases). CDR1 is MNHEY, CDR2 SVGEGT, per germline. Deletions cut 5 bases from V and 5 bases from J, with 14 bases between. The CDR3 sequence is 14 residues long.

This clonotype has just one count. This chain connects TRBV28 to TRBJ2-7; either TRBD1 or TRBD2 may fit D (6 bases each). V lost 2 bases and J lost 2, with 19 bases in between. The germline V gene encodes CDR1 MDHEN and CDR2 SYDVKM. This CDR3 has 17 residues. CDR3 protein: CASSLDGMGGLTYEQYF. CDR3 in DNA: TGTGCCAGCAGTTTAGACGGAATGGGGGGCCTCACCTACGAGCAGTACTTC.

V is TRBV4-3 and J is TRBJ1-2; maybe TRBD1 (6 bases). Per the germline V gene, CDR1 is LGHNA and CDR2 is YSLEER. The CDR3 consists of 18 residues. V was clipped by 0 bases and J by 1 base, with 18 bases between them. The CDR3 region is CASSQDDRAGEFNYGYTF. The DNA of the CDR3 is TGCGCCAGCAGCCAAGACGACCGCGCAGGGGAATTTAACTATGGCTACACCTTC.

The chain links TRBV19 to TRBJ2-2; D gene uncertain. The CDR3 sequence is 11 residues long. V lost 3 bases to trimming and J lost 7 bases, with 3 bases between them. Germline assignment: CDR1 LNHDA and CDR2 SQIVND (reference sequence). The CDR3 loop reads CASSIGGELFF. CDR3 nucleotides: TGTGCCAGTAGTATTGGCGGGGAGCTGTTTTTT.

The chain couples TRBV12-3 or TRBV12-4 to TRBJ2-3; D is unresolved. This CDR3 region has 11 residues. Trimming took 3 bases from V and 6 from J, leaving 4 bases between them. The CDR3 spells CASSFDDTQYF. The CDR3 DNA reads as TGTGCCAGCAGTTTTGACGATACGCAGTATTTT.

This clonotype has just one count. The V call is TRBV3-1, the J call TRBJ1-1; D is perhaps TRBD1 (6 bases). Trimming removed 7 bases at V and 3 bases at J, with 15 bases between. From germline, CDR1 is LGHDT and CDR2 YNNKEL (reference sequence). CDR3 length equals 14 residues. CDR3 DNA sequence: TGTGCCAGCAACCCCAGGGGACGGGACACTGAAGCTTTCTTT. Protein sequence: CASNPRGRDTEAFF.

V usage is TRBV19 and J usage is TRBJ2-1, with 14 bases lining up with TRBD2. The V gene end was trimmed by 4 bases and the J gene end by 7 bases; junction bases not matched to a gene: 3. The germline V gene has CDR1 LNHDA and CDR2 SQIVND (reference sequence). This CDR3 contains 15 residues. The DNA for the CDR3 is TGTGCCAGTAGTACGACTAGCGGGGGGGCAAATGAGCAGTTCTTC. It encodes CASSTTSGGANEQFF.